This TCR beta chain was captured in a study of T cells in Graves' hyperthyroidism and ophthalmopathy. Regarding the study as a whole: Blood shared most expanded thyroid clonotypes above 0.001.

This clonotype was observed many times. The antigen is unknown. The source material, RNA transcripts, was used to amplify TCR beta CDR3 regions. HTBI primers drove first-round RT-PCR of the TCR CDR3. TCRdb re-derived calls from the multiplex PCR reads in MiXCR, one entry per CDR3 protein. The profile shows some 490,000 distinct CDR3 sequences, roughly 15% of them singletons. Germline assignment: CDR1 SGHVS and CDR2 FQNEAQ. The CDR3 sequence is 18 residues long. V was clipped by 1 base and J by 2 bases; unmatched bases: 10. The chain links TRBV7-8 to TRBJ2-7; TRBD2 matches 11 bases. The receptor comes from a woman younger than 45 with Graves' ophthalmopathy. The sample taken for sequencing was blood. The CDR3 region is CASSLGLAGGIMTYEQYF. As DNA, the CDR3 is TGTGCCAGCAGCTTAGGGCTAGCGGGAGGTATAATGACCTACGAGCAGTACTTC.